The TCR beta chain described here comes from a study of T cell repertoires in aging, cancer and after chemotherapy. As for the study in general: Donors were grouped into six age bands spanning 30 or younger through 70 or older. About 10 million TCR reads made up the full dataset.

This clonotype ranks as medium-sized. As yet, its antigen is unknown. Rearranged V-D-J TRB sequences were amplified with a mixed TRB-A/B primer pool. TCRdb reanalysed the multiplex PCR reads using MiXCR and keeps one entry per CDR3 protein. The sample yields about 11,000 distinct CDR3 sequences, just under 30% seen once. The germline V gene encodes CDR1 MNHEY and CDR2 SVGAGI. The CDR3 has 15 amino acids. Trimming left V 2 bases short and J 0 bases short, with 10 bases between. Overall study findings and caveats: Compared with age-matched healthy donors, untreated hematological or solid cancer patients showed higher blood TCR clonality. Rebound thymic output was suggested by rising median generation probability during chemotherapy in each cancer cohort.

The template was genomic DNA from peripheral blood, not RNA. Material for sequencing was blood. This TCR derives from a human donor in good health. V usage is TRBV6-5 and J usage is TRBJ1-1; D is undetermined. The CDR3 DNA is TGTGCCAGCAGTTACAGCATGACCATGAACACTGAAGCTTTCTTT. This gives the protein CASSYSMTMNTEAFF.